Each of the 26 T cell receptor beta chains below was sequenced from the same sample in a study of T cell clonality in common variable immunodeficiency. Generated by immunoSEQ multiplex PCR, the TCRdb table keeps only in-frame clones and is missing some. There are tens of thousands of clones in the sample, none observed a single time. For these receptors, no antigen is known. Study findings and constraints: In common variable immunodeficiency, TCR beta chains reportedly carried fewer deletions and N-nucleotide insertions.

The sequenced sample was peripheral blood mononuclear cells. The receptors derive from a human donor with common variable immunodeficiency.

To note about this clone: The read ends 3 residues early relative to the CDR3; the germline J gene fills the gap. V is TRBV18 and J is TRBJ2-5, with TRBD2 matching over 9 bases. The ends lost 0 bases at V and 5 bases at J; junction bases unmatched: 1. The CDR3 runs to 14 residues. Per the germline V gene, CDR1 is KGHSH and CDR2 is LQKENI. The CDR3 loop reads CASSPPGLAETQYF. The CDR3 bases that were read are TGTGCCAGCTCACCACCGGGACTAGCTGAGACC.

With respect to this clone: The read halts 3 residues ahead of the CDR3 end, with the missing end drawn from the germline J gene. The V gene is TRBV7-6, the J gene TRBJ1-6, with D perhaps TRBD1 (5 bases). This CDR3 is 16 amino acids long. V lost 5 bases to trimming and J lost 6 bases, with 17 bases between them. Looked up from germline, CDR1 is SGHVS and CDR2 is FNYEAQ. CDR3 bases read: TGTGCCAGCAGCCGACAGAAACTGGCCCTTAATTCACCC. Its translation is CASSRQKLALNSP. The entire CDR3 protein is CASSRQKLALNSPLHF. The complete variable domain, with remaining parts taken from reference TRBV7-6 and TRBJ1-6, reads GAGVSQSPRYKVTKRGQDVALRCDPISGHVSLYWYRQALGQGPEFLTYFNYEAQQDKSGLPNDRFSAERPEGSISTLTIQRTEQRDSAMYRCASSRQKLALNSPLHFGNGTRLTVT.

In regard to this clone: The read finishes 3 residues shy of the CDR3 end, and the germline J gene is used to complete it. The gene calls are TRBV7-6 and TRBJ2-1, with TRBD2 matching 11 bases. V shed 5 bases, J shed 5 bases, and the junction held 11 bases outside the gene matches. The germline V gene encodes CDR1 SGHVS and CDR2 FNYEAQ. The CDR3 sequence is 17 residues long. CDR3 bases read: TGTGCCAGCAGCCCACACCTTAGCGGGGGGGTTAACAATGAG. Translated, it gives CASSPHLSGGVNNE. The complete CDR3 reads CASSPHLSGGVNNEQFF.

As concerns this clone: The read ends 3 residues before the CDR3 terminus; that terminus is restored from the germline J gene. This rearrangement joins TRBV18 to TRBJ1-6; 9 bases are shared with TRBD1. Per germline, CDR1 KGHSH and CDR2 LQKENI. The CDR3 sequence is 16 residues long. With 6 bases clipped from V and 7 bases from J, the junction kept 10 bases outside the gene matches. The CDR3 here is CASSRFGQGRNSPLHF. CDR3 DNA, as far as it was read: TGTGCCAGCTCTCGCTTCGGACAGGGGAGAAATTCACCC.

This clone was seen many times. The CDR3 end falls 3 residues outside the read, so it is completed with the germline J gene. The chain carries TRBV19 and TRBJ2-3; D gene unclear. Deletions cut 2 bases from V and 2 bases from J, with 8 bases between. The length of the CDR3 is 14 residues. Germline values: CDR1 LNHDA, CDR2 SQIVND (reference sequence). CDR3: CASSITRYTDTQYF. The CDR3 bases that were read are TGTGCCAGTAGTATAACCCGCTACACAGATACG.

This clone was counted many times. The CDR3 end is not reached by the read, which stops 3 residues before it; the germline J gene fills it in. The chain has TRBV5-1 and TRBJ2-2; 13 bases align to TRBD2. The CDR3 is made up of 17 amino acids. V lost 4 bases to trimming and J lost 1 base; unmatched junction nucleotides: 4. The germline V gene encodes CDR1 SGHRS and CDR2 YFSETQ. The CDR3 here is CASSPRLAGGNTGELFF. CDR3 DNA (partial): TGCGCCAGCAGCCCAAGACTAGCGGGGGGGAACACCGGGGAG.

The sequenced CDR3 bases are TGTGCCAGCAGCTTTAATCGGGGGGGAAAAGATACG. Translation gives CASSFNRGGKDT. The whole CDR3 region reads CASSFNRGGKDTQYF. V and J are TRBV11-2 and TRBJ2-3, with 8 nucleotides matching TRBD2. The read comes to an end 3 residues before the CDR3 does, leaving the germline J gene to fill in the end. In germline, CDR1 is SGHAT, CDR2 FQNNGV. The CDR3 extends over 15 amino acids. Trimming at V came to 3 bases and at J to 5 bases, leaving 7 bases not matched to a gene.

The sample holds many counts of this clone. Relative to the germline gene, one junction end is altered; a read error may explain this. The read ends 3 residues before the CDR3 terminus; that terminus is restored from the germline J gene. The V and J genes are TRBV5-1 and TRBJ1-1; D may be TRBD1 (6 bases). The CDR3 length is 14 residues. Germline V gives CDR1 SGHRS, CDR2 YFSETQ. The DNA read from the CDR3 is TGCGCCAGCAGTTTGGACAGCATGATCACTGAA. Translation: CASSLDSMITE. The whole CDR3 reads CASSLDSMITEAFF.

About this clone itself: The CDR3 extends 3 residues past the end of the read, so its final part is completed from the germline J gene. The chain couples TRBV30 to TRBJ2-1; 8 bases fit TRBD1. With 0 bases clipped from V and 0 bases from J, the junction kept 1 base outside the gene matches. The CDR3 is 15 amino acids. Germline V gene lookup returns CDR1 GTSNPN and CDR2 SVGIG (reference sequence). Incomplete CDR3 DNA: TGTGCCTGGAGTGTAACAGGGGGCTCCTACAATGAG. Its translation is CAWSVTGGSYNE. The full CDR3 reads CAWSVTGGSYNEQFF.

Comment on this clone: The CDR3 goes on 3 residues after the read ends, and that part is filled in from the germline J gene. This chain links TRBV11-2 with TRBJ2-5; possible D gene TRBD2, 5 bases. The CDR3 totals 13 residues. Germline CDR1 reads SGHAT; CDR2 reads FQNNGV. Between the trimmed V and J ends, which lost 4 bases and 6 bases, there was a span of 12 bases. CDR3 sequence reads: CASSWSGEKTQYF. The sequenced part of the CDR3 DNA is TGTGCCAGCAGCTGGTCCGGGGAAAAGACC.

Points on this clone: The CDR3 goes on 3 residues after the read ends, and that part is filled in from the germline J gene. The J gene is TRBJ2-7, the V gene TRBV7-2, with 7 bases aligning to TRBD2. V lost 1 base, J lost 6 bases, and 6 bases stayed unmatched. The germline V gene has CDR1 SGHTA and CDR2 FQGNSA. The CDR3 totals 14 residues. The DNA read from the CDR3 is TGTGCCAGCAGCTTAGGGACTAGACAGTCCGAG. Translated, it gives CASSLGTRQSE. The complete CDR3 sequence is CASSLGTRQSEQYF.

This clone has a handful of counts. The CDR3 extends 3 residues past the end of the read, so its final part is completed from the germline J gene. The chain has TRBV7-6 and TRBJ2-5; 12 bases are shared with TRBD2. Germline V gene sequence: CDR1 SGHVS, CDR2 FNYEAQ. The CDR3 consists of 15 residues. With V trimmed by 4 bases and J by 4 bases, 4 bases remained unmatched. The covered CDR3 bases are TGTGCCAGCAGCTGGACTAGCGGGGAGGGAGAGACC. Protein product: CASSWTSGEGET. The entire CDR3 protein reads CASSWTSGEGETQYF.

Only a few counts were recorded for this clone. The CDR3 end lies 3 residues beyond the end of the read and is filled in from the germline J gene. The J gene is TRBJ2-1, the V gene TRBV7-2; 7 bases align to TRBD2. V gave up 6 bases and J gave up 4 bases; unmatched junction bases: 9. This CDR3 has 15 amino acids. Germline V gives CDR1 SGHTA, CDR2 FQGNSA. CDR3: CASSLPQAGYNEQFF. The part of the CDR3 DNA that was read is TGTGCCAGCAGTCTTCCACAAGCGGGGTACAATGAG. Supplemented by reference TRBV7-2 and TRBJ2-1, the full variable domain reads GAGVSQSPSNKVTEKGKDVELRCDPISGHTALYWYRQSLGQGLEFLIYFQGNSAPDKSGLPSDRFSAERTGGSVSTLTIQRTQQEDSAVYLCASSLPQAGYNEQFFGPGTRLTVL.

CDR3 region: CASSFPWTVRNIQYF. CDR3 DNA, as far as it was read: TGTGCCAGCAGCTTTCCCTGGACAGTGAGGAACATT. V gene TRBV7-2 combines with J gene TRBJ2-4, with a weak D call TRBD1 (6 bases). The read is 3 residues too short to cover the CDR3 end, so that end is filled in from the germline J gene. The V and J ends lost 3 bases and 7 bases respectively, with 16 bases between them. From germline, CDR1 is SGHTA and CDR2 FQGNSA. This CDR3 region has 15 residues.

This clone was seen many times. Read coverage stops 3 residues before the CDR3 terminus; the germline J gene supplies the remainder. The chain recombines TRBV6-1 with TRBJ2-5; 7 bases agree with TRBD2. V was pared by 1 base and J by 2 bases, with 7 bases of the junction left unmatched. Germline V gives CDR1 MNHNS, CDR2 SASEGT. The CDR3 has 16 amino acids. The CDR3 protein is CASSEDGGRGQETQYF. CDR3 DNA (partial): TGTGCCAGCAGTGAAGATGGGGGGAGGGGACAAGAGACC.

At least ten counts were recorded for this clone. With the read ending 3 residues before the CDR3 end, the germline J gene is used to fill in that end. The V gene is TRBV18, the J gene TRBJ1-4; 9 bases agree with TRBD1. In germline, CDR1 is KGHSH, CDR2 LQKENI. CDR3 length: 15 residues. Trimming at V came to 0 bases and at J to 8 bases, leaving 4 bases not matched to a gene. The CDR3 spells CASSPPGTGSEKLFF. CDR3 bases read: TGTGCCAGCTCACCACCCGGGACAGGGTCGGAAAAA.

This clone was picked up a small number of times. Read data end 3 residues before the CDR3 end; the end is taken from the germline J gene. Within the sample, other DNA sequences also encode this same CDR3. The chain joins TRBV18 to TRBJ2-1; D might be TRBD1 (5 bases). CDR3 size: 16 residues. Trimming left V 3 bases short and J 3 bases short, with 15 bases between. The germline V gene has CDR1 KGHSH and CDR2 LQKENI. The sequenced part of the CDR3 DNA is TGTGCCAGCTCACCGCCGACGGATCAGGGCTACAATGAG. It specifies CASSPPTDQGYNE. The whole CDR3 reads CASSPPTDQGYNEQFF.

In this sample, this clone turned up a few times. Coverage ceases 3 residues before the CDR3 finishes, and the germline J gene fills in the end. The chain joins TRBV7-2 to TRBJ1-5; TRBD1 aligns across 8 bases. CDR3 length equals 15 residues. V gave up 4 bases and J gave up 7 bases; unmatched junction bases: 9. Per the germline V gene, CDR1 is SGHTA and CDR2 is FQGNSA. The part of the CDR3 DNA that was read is TGTGCCAGCAGCTGGGGAGGGACAGGTAAACAGCCC. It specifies CASSWGGTGKQP. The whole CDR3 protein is CASSWGGTGKQPQHF.

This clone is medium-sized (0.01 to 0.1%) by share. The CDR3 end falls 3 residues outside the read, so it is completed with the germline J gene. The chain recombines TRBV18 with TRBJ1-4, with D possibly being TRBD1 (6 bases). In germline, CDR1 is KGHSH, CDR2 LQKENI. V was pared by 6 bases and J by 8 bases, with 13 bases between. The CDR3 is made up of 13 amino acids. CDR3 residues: CASSTPGDEKLFF. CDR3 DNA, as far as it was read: TGTGCCAGCTCCACACCAGGGGACGAAAAA.

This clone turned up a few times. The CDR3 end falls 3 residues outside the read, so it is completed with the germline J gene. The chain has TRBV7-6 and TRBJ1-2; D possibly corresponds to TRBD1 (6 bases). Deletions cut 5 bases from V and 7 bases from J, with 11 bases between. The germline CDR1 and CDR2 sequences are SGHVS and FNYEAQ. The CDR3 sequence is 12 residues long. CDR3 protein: CASSPGVFGYTF. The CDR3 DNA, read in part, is TGTGCCAGCAGCCCAGGGGTTTTTGGC.

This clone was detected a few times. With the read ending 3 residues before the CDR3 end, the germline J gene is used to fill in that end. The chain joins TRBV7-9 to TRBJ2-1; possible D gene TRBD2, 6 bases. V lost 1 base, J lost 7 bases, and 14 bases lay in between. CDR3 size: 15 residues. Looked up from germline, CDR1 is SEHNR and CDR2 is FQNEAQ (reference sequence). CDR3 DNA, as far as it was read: TGTGCCAGCAGCTTAGACGATATTGGGGGGAATGAG. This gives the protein CASSLDDIGGNE. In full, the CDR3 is CASSLDDIGGNEQFF. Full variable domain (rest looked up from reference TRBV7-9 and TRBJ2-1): DTGVSQNPRHKITKRGQNVTFRCDPISEHNRLYWYRQTLGQGPEFLTYFQNEAQLEKSRLLSDRFSAERPKGSFSTLEIQRTEQGDSAMYLCASSLDDIGGNEQFFGPGTRLTVL.

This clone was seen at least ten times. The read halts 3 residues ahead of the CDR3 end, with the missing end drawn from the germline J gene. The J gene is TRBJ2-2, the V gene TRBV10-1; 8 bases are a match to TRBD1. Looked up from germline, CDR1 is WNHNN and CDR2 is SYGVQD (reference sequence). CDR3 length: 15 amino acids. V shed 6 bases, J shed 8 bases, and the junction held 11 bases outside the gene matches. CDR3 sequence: CASSAQTGAAGELFF. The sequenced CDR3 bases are TGCGCCAGCAGCGCCCAGACAGGGGCGGCGGGGGAG.

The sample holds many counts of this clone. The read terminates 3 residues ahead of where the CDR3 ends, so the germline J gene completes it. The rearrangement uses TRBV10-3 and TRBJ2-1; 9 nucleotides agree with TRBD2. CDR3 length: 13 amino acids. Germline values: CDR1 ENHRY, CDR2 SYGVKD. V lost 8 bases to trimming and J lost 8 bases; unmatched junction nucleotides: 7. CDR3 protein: CAIPGASGDEQFF. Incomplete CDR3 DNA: TGTGCCATCCCTGGGGCTAGCGGGGATGAG.

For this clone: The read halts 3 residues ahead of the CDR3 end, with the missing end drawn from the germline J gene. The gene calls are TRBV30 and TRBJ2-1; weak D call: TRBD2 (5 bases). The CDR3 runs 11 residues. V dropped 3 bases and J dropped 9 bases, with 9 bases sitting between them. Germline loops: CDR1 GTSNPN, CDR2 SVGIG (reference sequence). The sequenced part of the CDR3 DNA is TGTGCCTGGAGGAGGGTTCTTGAG. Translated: CAWRRVLE. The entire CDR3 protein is CAWRRVLEQFF.

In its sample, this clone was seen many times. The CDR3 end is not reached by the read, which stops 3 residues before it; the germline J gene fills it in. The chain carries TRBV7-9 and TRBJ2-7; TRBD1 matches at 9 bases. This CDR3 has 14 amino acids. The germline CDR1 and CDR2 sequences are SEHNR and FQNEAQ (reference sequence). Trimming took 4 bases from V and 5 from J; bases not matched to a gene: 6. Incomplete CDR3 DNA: TGTGCCAGCAGCTCCCGGGACAGGGAAGACGAG. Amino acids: CASSSRDREDE. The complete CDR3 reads CASSSRDREDEQYF.

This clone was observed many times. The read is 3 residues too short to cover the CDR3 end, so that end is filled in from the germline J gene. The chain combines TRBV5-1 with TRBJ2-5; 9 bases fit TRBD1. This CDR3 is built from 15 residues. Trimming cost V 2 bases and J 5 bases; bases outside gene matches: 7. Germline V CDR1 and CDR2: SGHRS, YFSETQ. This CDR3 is CASSFSGQGIETQYF. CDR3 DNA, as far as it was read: TGCGCCAGCAGCTTCTCGGGACAGGGAATTGAGACC.